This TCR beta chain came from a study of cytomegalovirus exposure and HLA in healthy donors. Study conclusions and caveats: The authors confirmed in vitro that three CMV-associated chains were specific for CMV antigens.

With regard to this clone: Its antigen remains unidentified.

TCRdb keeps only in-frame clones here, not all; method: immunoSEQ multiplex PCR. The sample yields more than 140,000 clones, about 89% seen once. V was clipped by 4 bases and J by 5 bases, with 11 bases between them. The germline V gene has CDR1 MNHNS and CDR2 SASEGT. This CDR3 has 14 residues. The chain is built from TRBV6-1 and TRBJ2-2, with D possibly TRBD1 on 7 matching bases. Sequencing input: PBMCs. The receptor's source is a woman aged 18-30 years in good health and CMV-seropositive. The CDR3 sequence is CASSGQGGTGELFF. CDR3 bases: TGTGCCAGCAGTGGACAGGGAGGAACCGGGGAGCTGTTTTTT.